The rows below give T cell receptor beta chains drawn from one sample of a study of graft-versus-host responses after intestinal transplantation. Their specific antigens are unknown. Some clones are missing from TCRdb's copy, which holds only in-frame ones; the method was immunoSEQ multiplex PCR. The sample consists of around 100,000 clones, 87% of them appearing once. The input for sequencing was unstimulated CD4+ T cells sorted from spleen or lymph node cells, taken before transplant. The receptors were gathered from a human donor who was the organ donor for an intestinal transplant. CDR3s include the opening cysteine and the closing phenylalanine or tryptophan. Each record gives: clone size, V gene, D gene, J gene, CDR3 DNA, CDR3 protein. The D gene is left open where the match is weak. Clone size, where shown, is once, few, many, or a class for clones that have expanded.

>-|TRBV28|TRBD1|TRBJ2-7
TGTGCCAGCAGTTTAGGCAACAGGGGTGACGAGCAGTACTTC
CASSLGNRGDEQYF
>-|TRBV28|-|TRBJ2-2
TGTGCCAGCGCCTTAGTACCCGTTTTAGGATGGGCGCCCGGGGAGCTGTTTTTT
CASALVPVLGWAPGELFF
>-|TRBV9|-|TRBJ1-4
TGTGCCAGCAGCCCTGGACAGCTAGCAACTAATGAAAAACTGTTTTTT
CASSPGQLATNEKLFF
>-|TRBV19|-|TRBJ1-1
TGTGCCAGTATCCTATCAGGAGTTAACACTGAAGCTTTCTTT
CASILSGVNTEAFF
>few|TRBV28|-|TRBJ1-3
TGTGCCAGCAGTTTAACTGGAAACACCATATATTTT
CASSLTGNTIYF
>-|TRBV30|TRBD1|TRBJ1-3
TGTGCCTGGAGGACAGGGTTCTCTGGAAACACCATATATTTT
CAWRTGFSGNTIYF
>-|TRBV5-5|TRBD1|TRBJ1-6
TGTGCCAGCAGCTTGTGGGACAGGTTGGACGCGTCACCCCTCCACTTT
CASSLWDRLDASPLHF
>-|TRBV28|TRBD1|TRBJ1-5
TGTGCCAGCAGCCCACAGGGGTGGGGCAATCAGCCCCAGCATTTT
CASSPQGWGNQPQHF
>-|TRBV19|-|TRBJ2-7
TGTGCCAGATCCCGAGGCACAGGATCCTACTACGAGCAGTACTTC
CARSRGTGSYYEQYF
>-|TRBV28|-|TRBJ1-3
TGTGCCAGCAGTTTAGCTGGGGGGCAAGGAAACACCATATATTTT
CASSLAGGQGNTIYF
>-|TRBV5-1|TRBD1|TRBJ2-7
TGCGCCAGCAGCTTGGGCCCTGGACAGGGGGAAGGGGAGCAGTACTTC
CASSLGPGQGEGEQYF
>-|TRBV5-6|-|TRBJ2-3
TGTGCCAGCAGCTCCACAGGGATAACGTTTACAGATACGCAGTATTTT
CASSSTGITFTDTQYF
>-|TRBV9|-|TRBJ1-6
TGTGCCAGCAGCGTAGCTCTGGGCTTTTCACCCCTCCACTTT
CASSVALGFSPLHF
>-|TRBV9|-|TRBJ1-3
TGTGCCAGCAGCGTAGAAGGCTGGGGAAACACCATATATTTT
CASSVEGWGNTIYF
>-|TRBV19|-|TRBJ2-2
TGTGCCAGTAGTTTCCGGTGGGGCGGGGAGCTGTTTTTT
CASSFRWGGELFF
>-|TRBV28|TRBD1|TRBJ1-2
TGTGCCAGCAGTGAGGGGACAGGACAGTATGGCTACACCTTC
CASSEGTGQYGYTF
>few|TRBV5-1|-|TRBJ1-2
TGCGCCAGCAGCGAGGGGTCAGGGACCTCTCTACCCTATGGCTACACCTTC
CASSEGSGTSLPYGYTF
>once|TRBV10-3|-|TRBJ2-5
TGTGCCATCAGTGAGGAGGAGAGAGCGACCCAGTACTTC
CAISEEERATQYF
>few|TRBV4-1|TRBD1|TRBJ2-7
TGCGCCAGCAGCCCGGGACAGACCTACGAGCAGTACTTC
CASSPGQTYEQYF
>-|TRBV19|-|TRBJ1-3
TGTATTCGGGGTGGTCACCTCTCTGGAAACACCATATATTTT
CIRGGHLSGNTIYF
>-|TRBV7-9|-|TRBJ2-3
TGTGCCAGCACCGAACGGCTAGGAGCGGTGGATACGCAGTATTTT
CASTERLGAVDTQYF
>-|TRBV10-1|-|TRBJ2-5
TGCGCCAGCAGTGGGACGTCTCTAGAGACCCAGTACTTC
CASSGTSLETQYF
>few|TRBV6-1|TRBD1|TRBJ2-4
TGTGCCAGCAGTCAGGGACAGGTCAAAAACATTCAGTACTTC
CASSQGQVKNIQYF
>-|TRBV28|-|TRBJ2-2
TGTGCCAGCAGTTTCAGCGGGCTCCCCGGGGAGCTGTTTTTT
CASSFSGLPGELFF
>once|TRBV7-2|-|TRBJ1-3
TGTGCCAGCAGCTTAGATCCTGGAAACACCATATATTTT
CASSLDPGNTIYF
>-|TRBV5-1|-|TRBJ1-4
TGCGCCAGCAGCTCGTCATCGACAGGCCGGACTAATGAAAAACTGTTTTTT
CASSSSSTGRTNEKLFF
>-|TRBV1|-|TRBJ2-5
TGCACCAGCAGCCAAGCAACTAGTCCCCCCCAATCCCAAGAGACCCAGTACTTC
CTSSQATSPPQSQETQYF
>-|TRBV28|-|TRBJ1-6
TGTGCCAGCAGTTTAATTGGGCCAGGTTCACCCCTCCACTTT
CASSLIGPGSPLHF
>-|TRBV4-2|-|TRBJ2-7
TGTGCCAGCAGCCCAAGTCGGACAGAAACCTACGAGCAGTACTTC
CASSPSRTETYEQYF
>few|TRBV7-9|TRBD1|TRBJ1-1
TGTGCCAGCAGCTTCGGGACAGCGAACACTGAAGCTTTCTTT
CASSFGTANTEAFF
>-|TRBV4-2|-|TRBJ2-7
TGTGCCAGCAGCCAAGATGGGGGGGACAGAGCCTACGAGCAGTACTTC
CASSQDGGDRAYEQYF
>-|TRBV28|-|TRBJ2-1
TGTGCCAGCAGATCCCTGCTCGGGGGAAGCTCCTACAATGAGCAGTTCTTC
CASRSLLGGSSYNEQFF
>-|TRBV10-3|TRBD1|TRBJ2-5
TGTGCCATCAATGACAGGGTGGCAGAGACCCAGTACTTC
CAINDRVAETQYF
>few|TRBV4-1|TRBD1|TRBJ2-3
TGCGCCAGCAGCTCGAAAAGGGGGACAGGGGGCATGGGGACAGATACGCAGTATTTT
CASSSKRGTGGMGTDTQYF
>-|TRBV7-8|-|TRBJ2-1
TGTGCCAGCAGCTTAGGGGGGAGGAATGAGCAGTTCTTC
CASSLGGRNEQFF
>-|TRBV2|-|TRBJ1-4
TGTGCCAGCAGTGTCACGGGGTCCACGGGAAAACTGTTTTTT
CASSVTGSTGKLFF
>-|TRBV30|-|TRBJ1-5
TGTGCCTGGAGTGTACAGGGCAATCAGCCCCAGCATTTT
CAWSVQGNQPQHF
>-|TRBV6-1|-|TRBJ1-4
TGTGCCAGCAGCCAATCGGCAACTAATGAAAAACTGTTTTTT
CASSQSATNEKLFF
>-|TRBV9|TRBD1|TRBJ2-5
TGTGCCAGCAGCACCGGGATTTCAGGGGGAGAGACCCAGTACTTC
CASSTGISGGETQYF
>-|TRBV11-2|TRBD2|TRBJ2-1
TGTGCCAGCAGCTTAGGTAGCGGGGGCTACAATGAGCAGTTCTTC
CASSLGSGGYNEQFF
>-|TRBV19|-|TRBJ2-2
TGTGCCAGTAGTTCCCGTTGGTTGGAGCTGTTTTTT
CASSSRWLELFF
>-|TRBV7-2|TRBD1|TRBJ2-7
TGTGCCAGCAGCTATAGACGACAGGGAAATGCCTACGAGCAGTACTTC
CASSYRRQGNAYEQYF
>-|TRBV7-6|-|TRBJ2-1
TGTGCCAGCAGCTTTCGCCGGAACAATGAGCAGTTCTTC
CASSFRRNNEQFF
>-|TRBV2|-|TRBJ1-1
TGTGCCAGCAGCATAACGCTCACTGAAGCTTTCTTT
CASSITLTEAFF
>-|TRBV6-6|-|TRBJ2-7
TGTGCCAGCAGTTACTCCACCGGGACCGCGATCCCCGAGCAGTACTTC
CASSYSTGTAIPEQYF
>-|TRBV5-6|-|TRBJ1-1
TGTGCCAGCAGCTTTATCGCGAACACTGAAGCTTTCTTT
CASSFIANTEAFF
>-|TRBV7-3|-|TRBJ2-1
TGTGCCAGCAGCTCCCAACCCGGGGGCTCCAATGAGCAGTTCTTC
CASSSQPGGSNEQFF
>-|TRBV11-2|-|TRBJ2-7
TGTGCCAGCAGCTTGTCAGGCAAGGGGCACTACGAGCAGTACTTC
CASSLSGKGHYEQYF
>-|TRBV19|-|TRBJ1-2
TGTGCCAGTAGCGAGCTACCTAACTATGGCTACACCTTC
CASSELPNYGYTF
>-|TRBV14|-|TRBJ2-7
TGTGCCAGCAGCCAAGCCGGAGGGGGACTCATCGAGCAGTACTTC
CASSQAGGGLIEQYF
>-|TRBV27|-|TRBJ2-1
TGTGCCAGCAGTTTAAGGGGACTGTCACCCAGCTCCTACAATGAGCAGTTCTTC
CASSLRGLSPSSYNEQFF
>once|TRBV11-1|TRBD1|TRBJ1-2
TGTGCCAGCAGCTTAAATTCGGACAGGGGCGGCTACACCTTC
CASSLNSDRGGYTF
>-|TRBV5-1|-|TRBJ2-1
TGCGCCAGCAGCCCCCAAACAGGGACGTCCTACAATGAGCAGTTCTTC
CASSPQTGTSYNEQFF
>-|TRBV10-3|TRBD1|TRBJ2-2
TGTGCCATCAGCTGGGACAGGGGAGGCACCGGGGAGCTGTTTTTT
CAISWDRGGTGELFF